The 16 T cell receptor beta chains listed next were all sequenced from one sample in a study of blood T cell repertoires in COVID-19. Clones were read by immunoSEQ multiplex PCR, and TCRdb kept only the in-frame ones, dropping some. Of about 39,000 clones listed, about 94% were seen once; the top ten hold roughly 3.7%. The source material was peripheral blood. Source of these receptors: a human donor with active COVID-19. The donor label of this sample is uncertain.

CDR3 region: CASSSRQVYGYTF. CDR3 in DNA: TGTGCCAGTAGTTCCCGGCAGGTTTATGGCTACACCTTC. This sequence joins TRBV19 and TRBJ1-2; D call uncertain. Germline assignment: CDR1 LNHDA and CDR2 SQIVND (reference sequence). The germline V and J ends were trimmed by 5 bases and 5 bases, with 12 bases remaining between them. The CDR3 covers 13 residues.

The gene calls are TRBV5-1 and TRBJ2-1; tentatively, D is TRBD2 (6 bases). The CDR3 extends over 15 amino acids. Per germline, CDR1 SGHRS and CDR2 YFSETQ. V was clipped by 7 bases and J by 7 bases, with 21 bases between them. The CDR3 DNA sequence: TGCGCCAGCGGCGGCATGGGGGGTACTACAAATGAGCAGTTCTTC. Translated, it gives CASGGMGGTTNEQFF.

This chain connects TRBV7-8 to TRBJ1-2; D perhaps matches TRBD1 (6 bases). Trimming removed 2 bases from V and 0 bases from J, with 16 bases in between. This CDR3 has 17 residues. Per germline, CDR1 SGHVS and CDR2 FQNEAQ. For the CDR3, the DNA is TGTGCCAGCAGCTTAAGGACAGTACCAGTTCCTAACTATGGCTACACCTTC. It specifies CASSLRTVPVPNYGYTF.

The rearrangement links TRBV4-1 to TRBJ2-2; perhaps TRBD1 as D (5 bases). Germline-derived CDR1 and CDR2 are MGHRA and YSYEKL. This CDR3 is 16 amino acids long. V was cut by 2 bases and J by 1 base, with 11 bases left in between. The CDR3 here is CASSQFWGLNTGELFF. Written as DNA, the CDR3 is TGCGCCAGCAGCCAATTCTGGGGCTTGAACACCGGGGAGCTGTTTTTT.

The chain recombines TRBV7-9 with TRBJ2-4; tentative D call: TRBD2 (5 bases). CDR3 size: 13 residues. Trimming pared 3 bases from V and 8 bases from J, leaving 11 bases between. From germline, CDR1 is SEHNR and CDR2 FQNEAQ (reference sequence). The CDR3 region is CASSLSRDDIQYF. The CDR3 DNA reads as TGTGCCAGCAGCTTGAGTCGGGATGACATTCAGTACTTC.

V gene TRBV19 combines with J gene TRBJ2-3; D is undetermined. The CDR3 covers 13 residues. V lost 0 bases and J 6 bases, leaving 7 bases between the germline ends. Germline V gives CDR1 LNHDA, CDR2 SQIVND (reference sequence). The CDR3 nucleotides are TGTGCCAGTAGTATAGATCTATGGGATACGCAGTATTTT. This translates into CASSIDLWDTQYF.

In its sample, this clone was seen a few times. The rearrangement uses TRBV6-6 and TRBJ2-1; 10 positions match TRBD2. V was clipped by 6 bases and J by 0 bases; unmatched bases: 5. This CDR3 spans 16 amino acids. The germline CDR1 and CDR2 sequences are MNHNY and SVGAGI (reference sequence). The CDR3 spells CASSPGLAASYNEQFF. Written as DNA, the CDR3 is TGTGCCAGCAGCCCAGGACTAGCGGCCTCCTACAATGAGCAGTTCTTC.

The rearrangement links TRBV9 to TRBJ2-2; D is undetermined. Germline values: CDR1 SGDLS, CDR2 YYNGEE. Trimming cost V 4 bases and J 1 base, with 14 bases left between them. The length of the CDR3 is 16 residues. CDR3 DNA: TGTGCCAGCAGCCTCCGGGTCTACGGGAACACCGGGGAGCTGTTTTTT. Amino acids: CASSLRVYGNTGELFF.

This sequence joins TRBV7-9 and TRBJ1-5; 10 nucleotides agree with TRBD1. The CDR3 is made up of 15 amino acids. Germline lookup yields CDR1 SEHNR and CDR2 FQNEAQ (reference sequence). V lost 3 bases and J lost 4; bases outside the gene matches: 3. In nucleotides, the CDR3 is TGTGCCAGCAGCTTCGGGACAGGGGTAAATCAGCCCCAGCATTTT. Translated, it gives CASSFGTGVNQPQHF.

The chain carries TRBV27 and TRBJ2-5; possible D gene TRBD2, 5 bases. Between the trimmed V and J ends, which lost 2 bases and 4 bases, there was a span of 8 bases. This CDR3 has 13 residues. Per germline, CDR1 MNHEY and CDR2 SMNVEV (reference sequence). The CDR3 sequence: CASSLQGRETQYF. In nucleotides, the CDR3 is TGTGCCAGCAGTTTACAAGGGAGAGAGACCCAGTACTTC.

The rearrangement links TRBV5-1 to TRBJ1-2; possibly TRBD1 for D (5 bases). The germline V gene has CDR1 SGHRS and CDR2 YFSETQ. V lost 1 base, J lost 2 bases, and 12 bases lay in between. This CDR3 has 15 amino acids. The CDR3 is CASSLTSRGNYGYTF. Written as DNA, the CDR3 is TGCGCCAGCAGCTTGACGAGTCGGGGGAACTATGGCTACACCTTC.

The V gene is TRBV28, the J gene TRBJ2-5, with TRBD2 matching over 7 bases. Germline CDR1 is MDHEN and CDR2 is SYDVKM. The CDR3 totals 15 residues. The V gene end was trimmed by 6 bases and the J gene end by 0 bases; junction bases not matched to a gene: 7. CDR3 loop: CASSTSLANQETQYF. CDR3 in DNA: TGTGCCAGCAGCACCTCACTAGCGAACCAAGAGACCCAGTACTTC.

This chain joins TRBV20-1 and TRBJ2-6; a possible D gene is TRBD2 (7 bases). Trimming cost V 3 bases and J 2 bases, with 11 bases left between them. The germline V gene encodes CDR1 DFQATT and CDR2 SNEGSKA (reference sequence). CDR3 length: 15 residues. CDR3 nucleotide sequence: TGCAGTGCTAGTGGGGAGGGGGCTGGGGCCAACGTCCTGACTTTC. Translated: CSASGEGAGANVLTF.

This chain uses TRBV5-1 with TRBJ1-1; TRBD1 matches 7 bases. This CDR3 comprises 15 residues. V lost 3 bases, J lost 4 bases, and 9 bases stayed unmatched. Germline CDR1 reads SGHRS; CDR2 reads YFSETQ. The CDR3 region has the DNA TGCGCCAGCAGCTCGAGGACAGGTTTGAGCACTGAAGCTTTCTTT. Amino acids: CASSSRTGLSTEAFF.

This chain uses TRBV10-3 with TRBJ2-3; TRBD2 matches 8 bases. Germline V gene sequence: CDR1 ENHRY, CDR2 SYGVKD. V shed 3 bases, J shed 6 bases, and the junction held 8 bases outside the gene matches. The CDR3 is made up of 15 amino acids. CDR3 amino acids: CAISDSGGAMDTQYF. DNA for the CDR3: TGTGCCATCAGTGATTCGGGGGGGGCCATGGATACGCAGTATTTT.

The chain couples TRBV3-1 (or the pseudogene TRBV3-2) to TRBJ1-4; TRBD1 matches 8 bases. Germline assignment: CDR1 LGHDT and CDR2 YNNKEL (reference sequence). The CDR3 length is 16 residues. V gave up 0 bases and J gave up 6 bases; unmatched junction bases: 6. The CDR3 region is CASSQDGQGADEKLFF. CDR3 DNA sequence: TGTGCCAGCAGCCAAGATGGTCAGGGGGCGGATGAAAAACTGTTTTTT.